Shown below are 4 T cell receptor beta chains from a single sample sequenced in a study of Graves' ophthalmopathy and Graves' hyperthyroidism. Amplification of the TCR beta CDR3 regions used RNA transcripts (as template). Second-round multiplex PCR followed a first-round RT-PCR using HTBI primers. Each CDR3 protein gets one entry after TCRdb re-called the multiplex PCR reads with MiXCR. The repertoire holds about 640,000 distinct CDR3 sequences, with under 50% as singletons. The sample was peripheral blood. The source of these receptors is an adult man with Graves' ophthalmopathy.

This clonotype came up many times. The gene calls are TRBV4-1 and TRBJ1-5; tentative D call: TRBD1 (5 bases). The CDR3 length is 16 residues. CDR1 is MGHRA and CDR2 is YSYEKL in the germline V gene. V shed 7 bases and J shed 5 bases, with 21 bases lying between them. CDR3 amino acids: CASTPSSGRDHQPQHF. The CDR3 DNA sequence: TGCGCCAGCACCCCATCCTCAGGCAGGGATCATCAGCCCCAGCATTTT.

This rearrangement joins TRBV2 to TRBJ1-4; no reliable D call. The CDR3 spans 15 residues. Germline V gene data show CDR1 as SNHLY and CDR2 as FYNNEI. Trimming shortened V by 8 bases and J by 7 bases, and 20 bases separated the two germline ends. This chain's CDR3 is CASVEIPGRGEKLFF. CDR3 in DNA: TGTGCCAGCGTTGAGATTCCAGGCCGCGGTGAAAAACTGTTTTTT.

The CDR3 loop is CSAREGAWETQYF. As DNA, the CDR3 is TGCAGTGCTAGGGAGGGGGCTTGGGAGACCCAGTACTTC. V gene TRBV20-1 combines with J gene TRBJ2-5, with D possibly matching TRBD1 (7 bases). The germline CDR1 and CDR2 sequences are DFQATT and SNEGSKA (reference sequence). V lost 3 bases, J lost 5 bases, and 13 bases lay in between. The CDR3 extends over 13 amino acids.

This clonotype has a count of ten or more. This sequence joins TRBV25-1 and TRBJ1-1, with unresolved D. There are 11 residues in the CDR3. Trimming took 6 bases from V and 7 from J, leaving 9 bases between them. CDR1 and CDR2 from the germline V gene are MGHDK and SYGVNS. Here the CDR3 reads CASSSRSEAFF. CDR3 nucleotide sequence: TGTGCCAGCAGCTCGCGAAGTGAAGCTTTCTTT.